This T cell receptor (beta chain) originates from a study of cytomegalovirus exposure and HLA in healthy donors. This CDR3 has 14 amino acids. Trimming took 3 bases from V and 5 from J; bases not matched to a gene: 7. Germline CDR1 reads SQVTM; CDR2 reads ANQGSEA. Notes on this clone: The antigen is undetermined.

PCR was performed using 60 Vbeta and 13 Jbeta primers. Assay: immunoSEQ multiplex PCR; the TCRdb copy retains only in-frame clones and omits some. This sample has over 100,000 clones, with roughly 80% found just once. General study points: Presence/absence analyses assumed roughly uniform sequencing depth across donors, which may not hold. Sequences of the TCR beta chain were said to predict the HLA-A and HLA-B alleles of most subjects accurately. Previously analyzed data showed that most TCR beta V segments were productive at a frequency of about 90% or about 30%. After further analysis at a later stage, 17,000 or so TCR beta sequences were associated with HLA alleles at 0.05 false discovery rate.

V gene TRBV29-1 combines with J gene TRBJ2-1; 7 nucleotides match TRBD2. Sequenced: PBMCs. This clonotype was obtained from a man aged 40-55 years in good health and CMV-seronegative. The CDR3 reads CSVDGLEGNNEQFF. The CDR3 DNA reads as TGCAGCGTTGACGGACTAGAGGGGAACAATGAGCAGTTCTTC.